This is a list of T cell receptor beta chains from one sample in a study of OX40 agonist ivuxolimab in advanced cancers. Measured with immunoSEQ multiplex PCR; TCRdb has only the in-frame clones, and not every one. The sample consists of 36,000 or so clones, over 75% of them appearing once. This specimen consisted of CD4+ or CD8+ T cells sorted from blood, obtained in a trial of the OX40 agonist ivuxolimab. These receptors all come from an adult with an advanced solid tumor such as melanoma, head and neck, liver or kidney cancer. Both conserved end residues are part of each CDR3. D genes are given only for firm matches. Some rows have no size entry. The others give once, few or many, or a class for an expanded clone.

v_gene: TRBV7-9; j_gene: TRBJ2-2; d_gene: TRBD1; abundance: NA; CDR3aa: CASSSESGTATGELFF; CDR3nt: TGTGCCAGCAGCTCGGAATCCGGGACAGCTACCGGGGAGCTGTTTTTT
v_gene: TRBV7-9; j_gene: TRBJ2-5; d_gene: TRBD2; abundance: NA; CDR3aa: CASSFGGGNQETQYF; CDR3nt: TGTGCCAGCAGCTTCGGCGGGGGGAACCAAGAGACCCAGTACTTC
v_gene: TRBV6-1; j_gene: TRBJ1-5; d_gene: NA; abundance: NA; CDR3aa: CASTPGGASNQPQHF; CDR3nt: TGTGCCAGCACTCCTGGGGGGGCTAGCAATCAGCCCCAGCATTTT
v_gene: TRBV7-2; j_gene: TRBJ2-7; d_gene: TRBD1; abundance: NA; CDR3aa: CASSLTGSGDEQYF; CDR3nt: TGTGCCAGCAGCTTGACAGGGTCCGGCGACGAGCAGTACTTC
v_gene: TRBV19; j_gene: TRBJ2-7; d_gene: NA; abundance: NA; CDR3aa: CASSIGGHYYEQYF; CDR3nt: TGTGCCAGTAGTATCGGGGGTCATTATTACGAGCAGTACTTC
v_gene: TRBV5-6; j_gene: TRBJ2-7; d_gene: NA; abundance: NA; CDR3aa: CASSLVRAPSYEQYF; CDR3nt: TGTGCCAGCAGCTTGGTCAGGGCCCCCTCCTACGAGCAGTACTTC
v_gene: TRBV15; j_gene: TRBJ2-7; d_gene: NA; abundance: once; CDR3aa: CATSRDGFSGNEQYF; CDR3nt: TGTGCCACCAGCAGAGATGGGTTTAGTGGTAACGAGCAGTACTTC
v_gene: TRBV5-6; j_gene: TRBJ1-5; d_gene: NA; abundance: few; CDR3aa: CASSLSGAGDQPQHF; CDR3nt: TGTGCCAGCAGCTTATCGGGGGCGGGCGATCAGCCCCAGCATTTT
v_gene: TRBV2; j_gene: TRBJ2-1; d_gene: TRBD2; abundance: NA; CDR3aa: CASGWTSGSNEQFF; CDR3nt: TGTGCCAGCGGCTGGACTAGCGGGAGCAATGAGCAGTTCTTC
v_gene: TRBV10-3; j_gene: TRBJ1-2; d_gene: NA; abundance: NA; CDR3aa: CAISDQKGYTF; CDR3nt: TGTGCCATCAGTGATCAAAAGGGCTACACCTTC
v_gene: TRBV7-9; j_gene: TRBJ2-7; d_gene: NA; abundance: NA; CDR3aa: CASSPNVGYEQYF; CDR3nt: TGTGCCAGCAGCCCTAATGTGGGCTACGAGCAGTACTTC
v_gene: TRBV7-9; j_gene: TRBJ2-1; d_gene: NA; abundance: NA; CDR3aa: CASSLGQKGGNEQFF; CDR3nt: TGTGCCAGCAGCCTTGGACAGAAGGGGGGAAATGAGCAGTTCTTC
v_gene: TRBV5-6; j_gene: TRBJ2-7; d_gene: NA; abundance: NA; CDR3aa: CASSLVAAYEQYF; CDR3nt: TGTGCCAGCAGCTTGGTGGCCGCCTACGAGCAGTACTTC
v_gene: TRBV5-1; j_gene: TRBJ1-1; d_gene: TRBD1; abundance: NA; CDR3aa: CASSLGQGSTEAFF; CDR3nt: TGCGCCAGCAGCCTAGGACAGGGGAGCACTGAAGCTTTCTTT
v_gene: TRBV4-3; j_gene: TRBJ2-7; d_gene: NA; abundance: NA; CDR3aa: CASSQDYRDSYEQYF; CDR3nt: TGCGCCAGCAGCCAAGATTATCGGGACTCCTACGAGCAGTACTTC
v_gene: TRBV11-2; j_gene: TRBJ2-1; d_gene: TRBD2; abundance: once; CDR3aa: CASSLVPWTSAGEQFF; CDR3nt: TGTGCCAGCAGCTTAGTACCCTGGACTAGCGCGGGAGAGCAGTTCTTC
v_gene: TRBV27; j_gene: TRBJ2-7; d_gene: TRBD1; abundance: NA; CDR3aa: CASSPDRVEQYF; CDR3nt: TGTGCCAGCAGCCCCGACAGGGTCGAGCAGTACTTC